The present T cell receptor beta chain was sequenced within a study of OX40 agonist ivuxolimab in advanced cancers. The CDR3 has 14 amino acids. Germline-derived CDR1 and CDR2 are SGHAT and FQNNGV. Trimming removed 4 bases from V and 4 bases from J, with 10 bases in between. Assay used: immunoSEQ multiplex PCR; TCRdb lists only in-frame clones, some missing. Counted here are about 76,000 clones, 75% to 85% occurring once; the ten biggest clones make up approximately 0.57%. This receptor was identified in an adult with an advanced solid tumor such as melanoma, head and neck, liver or kidney cancer. The chain is built from TRBV11-2 and TRBJ2-2; D remains ambiguous. Specimen: CD4+ or CD8+ T cells sorted from blood, collected in a trial of the OX40 agonist ivuxolimab. Here the CDR3 DNA reads TGTGCCAGCAGCTACGGCAGGACCACCGGGGAGCTGTTTTTT. Translation gives CASSYGRTTGELFF.